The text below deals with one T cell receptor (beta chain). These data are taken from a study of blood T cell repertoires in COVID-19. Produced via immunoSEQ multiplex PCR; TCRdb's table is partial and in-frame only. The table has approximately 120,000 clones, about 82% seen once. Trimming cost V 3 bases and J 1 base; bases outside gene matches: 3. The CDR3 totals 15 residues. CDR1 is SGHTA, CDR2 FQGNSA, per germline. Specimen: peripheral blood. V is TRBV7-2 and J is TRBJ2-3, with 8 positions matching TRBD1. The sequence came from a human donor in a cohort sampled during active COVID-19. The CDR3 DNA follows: TGTGCCAGCAGCTTTATGACAGGGGGCACAGATACGCAGTATTTT. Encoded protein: CASSFMTGGTDTQYF.